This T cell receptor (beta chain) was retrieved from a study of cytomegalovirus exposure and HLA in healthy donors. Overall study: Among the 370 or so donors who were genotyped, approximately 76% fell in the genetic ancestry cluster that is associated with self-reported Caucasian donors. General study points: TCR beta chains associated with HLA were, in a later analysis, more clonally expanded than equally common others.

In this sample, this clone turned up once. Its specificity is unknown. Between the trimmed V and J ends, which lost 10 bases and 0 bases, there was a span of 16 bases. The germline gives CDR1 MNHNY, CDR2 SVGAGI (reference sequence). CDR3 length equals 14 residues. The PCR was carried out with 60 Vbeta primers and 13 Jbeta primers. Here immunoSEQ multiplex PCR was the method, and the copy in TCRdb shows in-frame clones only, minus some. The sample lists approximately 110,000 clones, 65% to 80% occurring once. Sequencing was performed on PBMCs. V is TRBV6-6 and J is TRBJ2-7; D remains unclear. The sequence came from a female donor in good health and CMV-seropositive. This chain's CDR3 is CATKPMLSSYEQYF. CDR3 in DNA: TGTGCCACAAAACCCATGCTAAGCTCCTACGAGCAGTACTTC.